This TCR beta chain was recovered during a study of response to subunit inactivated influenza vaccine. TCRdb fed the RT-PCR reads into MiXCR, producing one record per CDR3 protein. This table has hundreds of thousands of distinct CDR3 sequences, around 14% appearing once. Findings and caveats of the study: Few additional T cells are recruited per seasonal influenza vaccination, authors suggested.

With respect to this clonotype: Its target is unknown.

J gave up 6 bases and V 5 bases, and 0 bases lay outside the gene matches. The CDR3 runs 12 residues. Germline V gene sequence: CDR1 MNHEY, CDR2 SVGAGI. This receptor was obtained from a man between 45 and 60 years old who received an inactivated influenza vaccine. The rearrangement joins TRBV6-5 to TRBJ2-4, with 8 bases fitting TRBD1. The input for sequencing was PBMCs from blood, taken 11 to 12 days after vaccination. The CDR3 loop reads CASSTGGNIQYF. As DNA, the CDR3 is TGTGCCAGCAGTACAGGGGGAAACATTCAGTACTTC.